Below, 15 T cell receptor beta chains from the same sample are listed, as sequenced in a study of long-term antiretroviral therapy in people with HIV. Researchers report immunoSEQ v3.0 was run at survey level. Libraries were prepared by immunoSEQ multiplex PCR; TCRdb keeps only in-frame clonotypes and omits some of them. The sample has nearly 50,000 clones; 84% are singletons. The sample here was unsorted PBMCs, taken 0.8 years after starting antiretroviral therapy. These receptors came from a woman younger than 30 with HIV.

A few counts support this clone. The chain uses TRBV12-5 and TRBJ1-2; D ambiguous. Trimming removed 1 base at V and 2 bases at J, with 8 bases between. Germline values: CDR1 LGHNT, CDR2 FRNRAP. The CDR3 has 14 amino acids. In DNA, the CDR3 is TGTGCTAGTGGTTTGGCCGGCATGAACTATGGCTACACCTTC. Protein sequence: CASGLAGMNYGYTF.

The V call is TRBV29-1, the J call TRBJ1-4; 7 bases line up with TRBD1. This CDR3 has 17 residues. Trimming at V came to 6 bases and at J to 3 bases, leaving 16 bases not matched to a gene. Germline CDR1 reads SQVTM; CDR2 reads ANQGSEA. The CDR3: CSVKRAQGPTSNEKLFF. The CDR3 coding sequence is TGCAGCGTCAAGAGGGCACAGGGGCCAACTTCTAATGAAAAACTGTTTTTT.

The chain carries TRBV5-4 and TRBJ2-7; no definite D call. CDR3 length equals 14 residues. V was cut by 4 bases and J by 0 bases, with 11 bases left in between. CDR1 and CDR2 (germline): SGHNT, YYREEE (reference sequence). CDR3 in DNA: TGTGCCAGCAGCCGGCCCGGTAGCTCCTACGAGCAGTACTTC. Protein sequence: CASSRPGSSYEQYF.

The chain couples TRBV7-2 to TRBJ2-2; 9 nucleotides align to TRBD1. This CDR3 is 15 amino acids long. Germline trimming cut 5 bases from V and 5 bases from J; bases unmatched to any gene: 6. From germline, CDR1 is SGHTA and CDR2 FQGNSA. The CDR3 DNA reads as TGTGCCAGCAGCCCGCGGGACAGGGTAACCGGGGAGCTGTTTTTT. Translated: CASSPRDRVTGELFF.

The chain carries TRBV7-2 and TRBJ1-5; D not resolved. The CDR3 is 14 residues long. Germline assignment: CDR1 SGHTA and CDR2 FQGNSA. Trimming took 0 bases from V and 6 from J, leaving 9 bases between them. CDR3 in amino acids: CASSLAGWGQPQHF. For the CDR3, the DNA is TGTGCCAGCAGCTTAGCGGGGTGGGGTCAGCCCCAGCATTTT.

This clone occurred a few times. The chain couples TRBV9 to TRBJ2-7; D is undetermined. The CDR3 extends over 15 amino acids. V was cut by 4 bases and J by 2 bases, with 16 bases left in between. CDR1 and CDR2 (germline): SGDLS, YYNGEE. The CDR3 spells CASSPTAAWAYEQYF. The CDR3 DNA reads as TGTGCCAGCAGCCCCACGGCAGCCTGGGCCTACGAGCAGTACTTC.

V usage is TRBV7-2 and J usage is TRBJ2-3, with D possibly being TRBD2 (5 bases). Trimming removed 5 bases at V and 2 bases at J, with 20 bases between. Germline assignment: CDR1 SGHTA and CDR2 FQGNSA. The CDR3 length is 17 residues. CDR3 loop: CASSRSRGPRPTDTQYF. The CDR3 coding sequence is TGTGCCAGCAGCCGATCCCGGGGTCCTAGACCCACAGATACGCAGTATTTT.

V usage is TRBV2 and J usage is TRBJ2-5; no reliable D call. The J call may be mistaken, given a closer DNA end match to TRBJ2-7. From germline, CDR1 is SNHLY and CDR2 FYNNEI. This CDR3 contains 16 residues. CDR3 bases: TGTGCCAGCAGTGAAGCCAAGGGTTGGGTCGGGTACGAGCAGTACTTC. This gives the protein CASSEAKGWVGYEQYF.

The chain links TRBV7-3 to TRBJ2-1, with 8 bases identical to TRBD2. V lost 0 bases, J lost 10 bases, and 11 bases stayed unmatched. CDR3 size: 16 residues. Per the germline V gene, CDR1 is SGHTA and CDR2 is FQGTGA. As DNA, the CDR3 is TGTGCCAGCAGCTTAACCCCGGGAGGGCCCGTGAGCGAGCAGTTCTTC. Encoded protein: CASSLTPGGPVSEQFF.

The gene calls are TRBV25-1 and TRBJ2-2; TRBD2 is a possible D gene (6 bases). The CDR3 has 14 residues. Between the trimmed V and J ends, which lost 5 bases and 7 bases, there was a span of 14 bases. Per germline, CDR1 MGHDK and CDR2 SYGVNS. The CDR3 sequence is CASSLGAGIGELFF. The CDR3 DNA sequence: TGTGCCAGCAGTCTGGGCGCGGGGATCGGGGAGCTGTTTTTT.

The rearrangement joins TRBV11-3 to TRBJ2-1; D may be TRBD1 or TRBD2 (5 bases each). Germline CDR1 SGHNT, CDR2 YENEEA. The CDR3 sequence is 15 residues long. The germline V and J ends were trimmed by 5 bases and 2 bases, with 13 bases remaining between them. CDR3 in DNA: TGTGCCAGCAGCCCGGGACCCCCGGCCTACAATGAGCAGTTCTTC. Its translation: CASSPGPPAYNEQFF.

The J gene is TRBJ2-4, the V gene TRBV6-5; D uncertain. The CDR3 totals 14 residues. The germline V gene has CDR1 MNHEY and CDR2 SVGAGI. The V end lost 0 bases, the J end lost 5 bases, and 8 bases lay between the germline ends. The CDR3: CASSYSTLENIQYF. CDR3 DNA sequence: TGTGCCAGCAGTTACTCGACGTTGGAAAACATTCAGTACTTC.

The chain links TRBV18 to TRBJ2-3, with 9 bases lining up with TRBD1. CDR1 is KGHSH, CDR2 LQKENI, per germline. V trimming: 1 base; J trimming: 2 bases; junction bases outside the gene matches: 4. The CDR3 length is 16 residues. In DNA, the CDR3 is TGTGCCAGCTCACCACTCGGGACAGGGTTCACAGATACGCAGTATTTT. Protein: CASSPLGTGFTDTQYF.

This clone was seen a few times. The chain links TRBV7-9 to TRBJ2-7, with TRBD2 identical over 7 bases. This CDR3 comprises 13 residues. V gave up 1 base and J gave up 12 bases; unmatched junction bases: 9. Germline CDR1 reads SEHNR; CDR2 reads FQNEAQ (reference sequence). The CDR3, as DNA: TGTGCCAGCAGCTTAGGGTCGGGGGGATTATGGTACTTC. Its protein product is CASSLGSGGLWYF.

J is TRBJ1-5 and V is TRBV5-1; TRBD1 might be the D (6 bases). This CDR3 comprises 14 residues. The germline V gene has CDR1 SGHRS and CDR2 YFSETQ. V was shortened by 4 bases and J by 3 bases, with 11 bases between the two germline ends. The CDR3 DNA reads as TGCGCCAGCAGCCCTGGACAGCTCAATCAGCCCCAGCATTTT. Translating gives CASSPGQLNQPQHF.